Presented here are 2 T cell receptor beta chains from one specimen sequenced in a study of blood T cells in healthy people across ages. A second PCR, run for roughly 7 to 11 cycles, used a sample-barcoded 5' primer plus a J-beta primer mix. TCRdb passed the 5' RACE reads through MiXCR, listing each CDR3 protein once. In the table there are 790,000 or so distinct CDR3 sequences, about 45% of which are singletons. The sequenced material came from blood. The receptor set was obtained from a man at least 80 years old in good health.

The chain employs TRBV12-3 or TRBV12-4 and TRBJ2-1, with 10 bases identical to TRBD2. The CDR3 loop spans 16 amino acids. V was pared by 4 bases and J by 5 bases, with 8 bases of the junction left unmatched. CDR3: CASSSAGLAVNNEQFF. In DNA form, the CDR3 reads TGTGCCAGCAGTTCAGCAGGACTAGCGGTAAACAATGAGCAGTTCTTC.

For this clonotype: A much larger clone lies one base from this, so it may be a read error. This CDR3 is CSSETSGGRNEQFF. The DNA of the CDR3 is TGCTCCAGCGAAACTAGCGGGGGTAGAAATGAGCAGTTCTTC. The chain carries TRBV5-1 and TRBJ2-1, with TRBD2 matching 11 bases. Germline-derived CDR1 and CDR2 are SGHRS and YFSETQ. This CDR3 region has 14 residues.